This TCR beta chain was obtained from a study of Graves' ophthalmopathy and Graves' hyperthyroidism. Roughly 10 ml of fresh blood yielded the PBMCs by density gradient. Using RNA transcripts, the TCR beta CDR3 regions were amplified. Following a first-round RT-PCR that used HTBI primers, a second-round multiplex PCR was carried out. MiXCR, applied by TCRdb to the multiplex PCR reads, yields one record per CDR3 protein. This sample has about 410,000 distinct CDR3 sequences, with about 18% found just once. Germline V gene sequence: CDR1 SGHTA, CDR2 FQGNSA. V was clipped by 1 base and J by 2 bases, with 9 bases between them. This CDR3 is built from 14 residues.

Sample: peripheral blood. The rearrangement uses TRBV7-2 and TRBJ2-7; D is uncertain. The TCR sequence derives from a woman between 18 and 30 years old with Graves' ophthalmopathy. The CDR3, as DNA: TGTGCCAGCAGCTTAGAGGCGAGAGCCTACGAGCAGTACTTC. Protein product: CASSLEARAYEQYF. Full variable domain (outside the CDR3, taken from reference TRBV7-2 and TRBJ2-7): GAGVSQSPSNKVTEKGKDVELRCDPISGHTALYWYRQSLGQGLEFLIYFQGNSAPDKSGLPSDRFSAERTGGSVSTLTIQRTQQEDSAVYLCASSLEARAYEQYFGPGTRLTVT.